The rows below give T cell receptor beta chains drawn from one sample of a study of blood T cell repertoires in COVID-19. Assay: immunoSEQ multiplex PCR; the TCRdb copy retains only in-frame clones and omits some. This table holds about 140,000 clones, around 78% found once. The source material was peripheral blood. The receptors shown here come from a woman older than 75 with active or convalescent COVID-19. CDR3s include the opening cysteine and the closing phenylalanine or tryptophan. Each record gives: clone size, V gene, J gene, D gene, CDR3 DNA, CDR3 protein. The D gene is left open where the match is weak. Where a row states a size, it is once, few, many or the class of an expanded clone; other rows omit it.

-	TRBV5-1	TRBJ1-2	-	TGCGCCAGCAGCTTGGATGCGGGAGGACAGAGGGGCTACACCTTC	CASSLDAGGQRGYTF
-	TRBV24-1	TRBJ1-2	TRBD1	TGTGCCACCAGTGACTCTGGACAGGGATACTATGGCTACACCTTC	CATSDSGQGYYGYTF
few	TRBV24-1	TRBJ1-2	-	TGTGCCACCAGTGATTCTCCAGGTCCCTATGGCTACACCTTC	CATSDSPGPYGYTF
once	TRBV19	TRBJ1-5	-	TGTGCCAGTAGTATAGATTTTCGGAGCAATCAGCCCCAGCATTTT	CASSIDFRSNQPQHF
-	TRBV11-2	TRBJ2-7	TRBD1	TGTGCCAGCAGCCGAACCAATACCGGGACAGCTCACTACGAGCAGTACTTC	CASSRTNTGTAHYEQYF
-	TRBV28	TRBJ1-2	TRBD1	TGTGCCAGCAGCAATCGAAAGAACTTAGGACAGGAAGCCTATGGCTACACCTTC	CASSNRKNLGQEAYGYTF
once	TRBV5-1	TRBJ2-1	TRBD2	TGCGCCAGCAGCTTCCAGACTAGCGGGGGGGCGAATGTGAATGAGCAGTTCTTC	CASSFQTSGGANVNEQFF
-	TRBV5-6	TRBJ1-1	-	TGTGCCAGCAGCAAACAGGGTAACACTGAAGCTTTCTTT	CASSKQGNTEAFF
-	TRBV9	TRBJ2-7	-	TGTGCCAGCAGCCCTGGGCGTAGTATTGGGTCGGAGCAGTACTTC	CASSPGRSIGSEQYF
-	TRBV4-2	TRBJ2-3	TRBD2	TGTGCCAGCAGCCCCGGACTAGCAAGACTTACGCAGTATTTT	CASSPGLARLTQYF
-	TRBV20-1	TRBJ2-4	-	TGCAGTGCTAGTCTCCAGGGTCTAATGGGCAAAAACATTCAGTACTTC	CSASLQGLMGKNIQYF
few	TRBV27	TRBJ2-3	TRBD1	TGTGCCAGCAGTTGGGACAGGGGGCGACGAACAGATACGCAGTATTTT	CASSWDRGRRTDTQYF
few	TRBV5-1	TRBJ1-1	TRBD1	TGCGCCAGCAGCAGAGCAGGGGGAACGGGTACTGAAGCTTTCTTT	CASSRAGGTGTEAFF
few	TRBV11-2	TRBJ1-1	-	TGTGCCAGCAACCGAGGGTGGGACACTGAAGCTTTCTTT	CASNRGWDTEAFF
-	TRBV6-5	TRBJ1-2	TRBD1	TGTGCCAGCAGGGGGGACAGGGGGGCCTATGGCTACACCTTC	CASRGDRGAYGYTF
once	TRBV27	TRBJ1-4	TRBD1	TGTGCCAGCAGTTTATTTTGGGACAGTTCAACTAATGAAAAACTGTTTTTT	CASSLFWDSSTNEKLFF
-	TRBV6-5	TRBJ1-6	-	TGTGCCAGCAGCCCGGGGGGTCGTTCACCCCTCCACTTT	CASSPGGRSPLHF
-	TRBV5-4	TRBJ1-2	-	TGTGCCAGCAGCTTGTCCGGGGTTGGCTACACCTTC	CASSLSGVGYTF
few	TRBV5-1	TRBJ1-3	TRBD1	TGCGCCAGCAGCTCGGTAGGGGGCGATGGAAACACCATATATTTT	CASSSVGGDGNTIYF
few	TRBV7-3	TRBJ1-2	-	TGTGCCAGCAGCTTAACTGCGGGATATGGCTACACCTTC	CASSLTAGYGYTF
-	TRBV24-1	TRBJ2-3	-	TGTGCCACCAGTGATTGGAGGGCTTTAACAGATACGCAGTATTTT	CATSDWRALTDTQYF
-	TRBV18	TRBJ2-4	TRBD2	TGTGCCAGCTCACCGCCTAGCGGGGGGGGGCAAAACATTCAGTACTTC	CASSPPSGGGQNIQYF
-	TRBV28	TRBJ2-7	-	TGTGCCAGCAGTTTACAGGTTTCCTACGAGCAGTACTTC	CASSLQVSYEQYF
-	TRBV2	TRBJ1-2	TRBD1	TGTGCCAGCAGGGAGACAGGGGACTATGGCTACACCTTC	CASRETGDYGYTF
-	TRBV27	TRBJ1-2	-	TGTGCCAGCAGTCCCACACCCTGGTATGGCTACACCTTC	CASSPTPWYGYTF
-	TRBV22-1	TRBJ1-2	-	TGTCCTGGGAGCTCTAGGACAGGACCCTACACCTTC	CPGSSRTGPYTF
-	TRBV24-1	TRBJ2-1	-	TGTGCCACCAGTGATTTGGCGCAATACAATGAGCAGTTCTTC	CATSDLAQYNEQFF
-	TRBV7-2	TRBJ1-2	TRBD1	TGTGCCAGCAGCTTGGACAGGGGGTTAAATGGCTACACCTTC	CASSLDRGLNGYTF
-	TRBV7-9	TRBJ2-7	-	TGTGCCAGCAGCTTAATTGAGTACGAGCAGTACTTC	CASSLIEYEQYF
once	TRBV9	TRBJ1-1	-	TGTGCCAGCAGCGTAGGGTTTTGGTTGGAGGGGAAGAACACTGAAGCTTTCTTT	CASSVGFWLEGKNTEAFF
-	TRBV6-2/TRBV6-3	TRBJ2-5	-	TGTGCCAGCAGTTACAAAGCCGGGTGGCTAACCCAAGAGACCCAGTACTTC	CASSYKAGWLTQETQYF
-	TRBV5-1	TRBJ1-2	TRBD1	TGCGCCAGCAGCTTGGAAGGGGGCAGAGGCTACACCTTC	CASSLEGGRGYTF
-	TRBV29-1	TRBJ1-2	TRBD1	TGCAGCGTTGGCTTCAGGGACAGGGTCGGCTACACCTTC	CSVGFRDRVGYTF
few	TRBV6-5	TRBJ2-7	TRBD1	TGTGCCAGCAGGGGGACAGGGTTTACTAACGAGCAGTACTTC	CASRGTGFTNEQYF
-	TRBV11-2	TRBJ2-7	-	TGTGCCAGCAGCTTAGGGCTCTCTTCCTACGAGCAGTACTTC	CASSLGLSSYEQYF
few	TRBV5-8	TRBJ1-2	-	TGTGCCAGCAGCTTGGGGCGGTACAGGTTTCATGGCTACACCTTC	CASSLGRYRFHGYTF
-	TRBV28	TRBJ1-6	TRBD1	TGTGCCAGCACGACCCGGGACAGGGCTAATTCACCCCTCCACTTT	CASTTRDRANSPLHF
-	TRBV7-2	TRBJ1-3	-	TGTGCCAGCAGCAGAGACATCCGGATTTCGGATGGAAACACCATATATTTT	CASSRDIRISDGNTIYF
few	TRBV13	TRBJ1-1	-	TGTGCCAGCAGCGGGGAGGGAGGCGCTGAAGCTTTCTTT	CASSGEGGAEAFF
-	TRBV6-5	TRBJ2-1	-	TGTGCCAGCACCCCAGCGGTGTACAATGAGCAGTTCTTC	CASTPAVYNEQFF
few	TRBV28	TRBJ2-4	-	TGTGCCAGCAGTGAAAGGGTCGGGACCAAAAACATTCAGTACTTC	CASSERVGTKNIQYF
-	TRBV30	TRBJ1-1	-	TGTGCCTGGTGGCAGGTTACTGAAGCTTTCTTT	CAWWQVTEAFF
-	TRBV7-3	TRBJ2-1	TRBD2	TGTGCCAGCAGCCTAGGACTAGCGAAGAACAATGAGCAGTTCTTC	CASSLGLAKNNEQFF
once	TRBV28	TRBJ2-7	TRBD1	TGTGCCAGCAGTTTGACGCAAAGGGGGCTTGACGAGCAGTACTTC	CASSLTQRGLDEQYF
once	TRBV2	TRBJ2-3	TRBD2	TGTGCCAGCAGTACCCCCTTTTTAGGACTAGGAACAGATACGCAGTATTTT	CASSTPFLGLGTDTQYF
-	TRBV10-3	TRBJ2-1	TRBD2	TGTGCCATCAGTGGTCCGACTAGCGGGACCAATGAGCAGTTCTTC	CAISGPTSGTNEQFF
-	TRBV27	TRBJ1-2	TRBD1	TGTGCCAGCAGTTTATTGACAGGGGGGGACTATGGCTACACCTTC	CASSLLTGGDYGYTF
-	TRBV5-1	TRBJ2-3	-	TGCGCCAGCAGCTTGGGGGGGCGCACAGATACGCAGTATTTT	CASSLGGRTDTQYF
-	TRBV2	TRBJ2-5	TRBD2	TGTGCCAGCAGTGAAGGACTAGCGGGGGGCCCGGAGACCCAGTACTTC	CASSEGLAGGPETQYF
-	TRBV2	TRBJ1-2	-	TGTGCCAGCAGTGATACCGGGAATGGCTACACCTTC	CASSDTGNGYTF
once	TRBV4-1	TRBJ1-5	TRBD1	TGCGCCAGCAGCCAAATCACAGGGGGCGCCGGCAATCAGCCCCAGCATTTT	CASSQITGGAGNQPQHF
-	TRBV7-2	TRBJ2-7	TRBD2	TGTGCCAGCAGCACCCAGACTAGCGGGGGGGCCGAGCAGTACTTC	CASSTQTSGGAEQYF
few	TRBV5-8	TRBJ2-5	-	TGTGCCAGCAGCCCCCCCCCGTGGGGCAACCAAGAGACCCAGTACTTC	CASSPPPWGNQETQYF
-	TRBV19	TRBJ2-1	TRBD2	TGTGCCAGTAGCGGGGGGGCTCTTGAGCAGTTCTTC	CASSGGALEQFF
few	TRBV19	TRBJ2-6	TRBD2	TGTGCCAGTAAGCGGGGGGCCATCTCTGGGGCCAACGTCCTGACTTTC	CASKRGAISGANVLTF
-	TRBV9	TRBJ1-2	TRBD1	TGTGCCAGCAGCGCCCTACCGTCAGGGGGCGGCTATGGCTACACCTTC	CASSALPSGGGYGYTF
-	TRBV18	TRBJ1-2	TRBD1	TGTGCCAGCTCACCAACAGGGGGCTATGGCTACACCTTC	CASSPTGGYGYTF